These 8 T cell receptor beta chains were all obtained from the same sample, sequenced in a study of blood T cell repertoires in COVID-19. Repertoires were generated with immunoSEQ multiplex PCR, while TCRdb's copy carries only in-frame clones and drops some. The sample carries about 100,000 clones, approximately 80% recorded once. Source material: peripheral blood. These receptors all stem from a man between 65 and 85 years old with active or convalescent COVID-19.

In this sample, this clone turned up once. The chain's CDR3 is CASSPGKDATGYGYTF. CDR3 sequence (DNA): TGTGCCAGCTCACCAGGAAAAGATGCTACGGGCTATGGCTACACCTTC. V is TRBV18 and J is TRBJ1-2; D is unresolved. Trimming removed 2 bases from V and 4 bases from J, with 17 bases in between. Germline CDR1 and CDR2: KGHSH and LQKENI. This CDR3 spans 16 amino acids.

The gene calls are TRBV4-2 and TRBJ2-2; D not resolved. V dropped 1 base and J dropped 11 bases, with 17 bases sitting between them. Germline-derived CDR1 and CDR2 are LGHNA and YNFKEQ. There are 15 residues in the CDR3. The CDR3 nucleotides read TGTGCCAGCAGCCAAGGTGATTTGCGGTCAGATGAGCTGTTTTTT. The encoded protein is CASSQGDLRSDELFF.

This clone was recorded a few times. This sequence joins TRBV2 and TRBJ1-4; 10 bases match TRBD1. V was clipped by 5 bases and J by 4 bases; unmatched bases: 4. The CDR3 length is 15 residues. The germline CDR1 and CDR2 sequences are SNHLY and FYNNEI. CDR3 nucleotides: TGTGCCAGCAGTACAGGACAGGGGGGTAATGAAAAACTGTTTTTT. This codes for CASSTGQGGNEKLFF.

The chain couples TRBV12-3 or TRBV12-4 to TRBJ1-1; D gene ambiguous. The CDR3 is 13 residues long. Trimming stripped 6 bases from V and 1 base from J, with 9 bases between. The CDR3 region is CASRYSRNTEAFF. Here the CDR3 DNA reads TGTGCCAGCAGATATTCCCGGAACACTGAAGCTTTCTTT.

The CDR3 DNA follows: TGTGCCATCAGTGAGGAGGTTAACTATGGCTACACCTTC. Its translation is CAISEEVNYGYTF. The chain recombines TRBV10-3 with TRBJ1-2; D unclear. With 2 bases removed from V and 1 base from J, the gap between germline ends came to 5 bases. This CDR3 spans 13 amino acids. The V gene's germline CDR1 is ENHRY and CDR2 SYGVKD.

The chain couples TRBV5-6 to TRBJ2-7; no clear D gene. The CDR3 loop spans 16 amino acids. The ends were cut back, 0 bases at V and 4 bases at J, with 17 bases in the middle. CDR1 is SGHDT, CDR2 YYEEEE, per germline. CDR3 in amino acids: CASSLASGSLMYEQYF. DNA for the CDR3: TGTGCCAGCAGCTTGGCCTCCGGGTCCCTGATGTACGAGCAGTACTTC.

The CDR3 nucleotides read TGTGCCAGCAGCCCCCGGCTCAGAGGGAGCGCTTTCTTT. This translates into CASSPRLRGSAFF. The chain has TRBV3-1 (or the pseudogene TRBV3-2) and TRBJ1-1, with D hard to call. CDR3 length: 13 amino acids. Deletions cut 4 bases from V and 11 bases from J, with 17 bases between. The germline V gene has CDR1 LGHDT and CDR2 YNNKEL (reference sequence).

The rearrangement uses TRBV2 and TRBJ1-6; 9 positions agree with TRBD1. CDR1 and CDR2 (germline): SNHLY, FYNNEI. The trim removed 5 bases at V and 10 bases at J, leaving 6 bases unmatched. The length of the CDR3 is 14 residues. The CDR3 DNA reads TGTGCCAGCAGTCAACAGGGGGCCGGATCACCCCTCCACTTT. Translated: CASSQQGAGSPLHF. The full variable domain, completed using reference TRBV2 and TRBJ1-6, is EPEVTQTPSHQVTQMGQEVILRCVPISNHLYFYWYRQILGQKVEFLVSFYNNEISEKSEIFDDQFSVERPDGSNFTLKIRSTKLEDSAMYFCASSQQGAGSPLHFGNGTRLTVT.